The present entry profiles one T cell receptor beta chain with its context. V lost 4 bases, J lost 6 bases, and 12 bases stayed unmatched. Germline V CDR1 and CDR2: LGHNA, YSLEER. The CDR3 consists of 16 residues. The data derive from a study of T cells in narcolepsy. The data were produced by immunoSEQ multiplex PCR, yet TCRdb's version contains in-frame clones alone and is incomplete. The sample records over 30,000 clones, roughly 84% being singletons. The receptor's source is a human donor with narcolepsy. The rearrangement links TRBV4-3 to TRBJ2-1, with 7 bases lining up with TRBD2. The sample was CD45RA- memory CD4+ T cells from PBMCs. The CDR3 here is CASSLDWLGGGNEQFF. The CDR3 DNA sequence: TGCGCCAGCAGCCTCGACTGGCTGGGGGGGGGCAATGAGCAGTTCTTC.